Listed here are 3 T cell receptor beta chains from one sample, sequenced in a study of T cell changes during pregnancy in multiple sclerosis. Some clones are missing from TCRdb's copy, which holds only in-frame ones; the method was immunoSEQ multiplex PCR. This sample has some 67,000 clones, with approximately 92% found just once. The sample in question was peripheral blood, obtained in the first trimester of pregnancy. These receptors came from a female donor with multiple sclerosis, enrolled in a pregnancy study.

The rearrangement links TRBV29-1 to TRBJ2-3, with 7 bases fitting TRBD2. CDR1 is SQVTM and CDR2 is ANQGSEA in the germline V gene. The CDR3 is made up of 15 amino acids. V trimming: 4 bases; J trimming: 7 bases; junction bases outside the gene matches: 14. The CDR3 reads CSVGRAGGGSNTQYF. In DNA, the CDR3 is TGCAGCGTTGGCCGCGCGGGCGGGGGTTCAAATACGCAGTATTTT.

This clone was recorded a few times. The chain carries TRBV5-6 and TRBJ2-5, with 7 bases that match TRBD2. Germline lookup yields CDR1 SGHDT and CDR2 YYEEEE. V was clipped by 2 bases and J by 2 bases; unmatched bases: 6. The CDR3 is 15 amino acids. The CDR3 reads CASSLSPGLQETQYF. The CDR3 DNA reads as TGTGCCAGCAGCTTATCGCCGGGACTACAAGAGACCCAGTACTTC.

The chain combines TRBV11-2 with TRBJ1-3; 8 bases are a match to TRBD1. This CDR3 comprises 16 residues. V dropped 3 bases and J dropped 0; count of bases not matched to a gene: 4. CDR1 SGHAT and CDR2 FQNNGV come from the germline V gene. The DNA for the CDR3 is TGTGCCAGCAGCTTTGGTGGACAGGGCTCTGGAAACACCATATATTTT. Encoded protein: CASSFGGQGSGNTIYF.